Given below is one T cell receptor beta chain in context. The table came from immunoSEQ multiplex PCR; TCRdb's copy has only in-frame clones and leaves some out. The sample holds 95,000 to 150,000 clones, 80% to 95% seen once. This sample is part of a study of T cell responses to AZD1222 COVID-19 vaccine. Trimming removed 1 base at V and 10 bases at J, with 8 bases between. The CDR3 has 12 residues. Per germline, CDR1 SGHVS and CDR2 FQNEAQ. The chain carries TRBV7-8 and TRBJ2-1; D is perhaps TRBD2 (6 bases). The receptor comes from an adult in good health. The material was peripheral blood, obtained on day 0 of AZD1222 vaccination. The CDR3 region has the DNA TGTGCCAGCAGCTTAGGGGCGGGAGAGCAGTTCTTC. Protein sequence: CASSLGAGEQFF.